A selection of T cell receptor beta chains follows, all from one sample in a study of lymphopenia after photon versus proton radiotherapy. The data were produced by immunoSEQ multiplex PCR, yet TCRdb's version contains in-frame clones alone and is incomplete. Among tens of thousands of clones listed, around 84% were seen once. Sequencing was performed on peripheral blood, taken from a patient treated with proton-based radiotherapy. The receptors originated from a woman between 65 and 79 years old with pancreatic cancer. Some clones in this sample may be carry-over from other donors' samples. Each CDR3 is given with its conserved first and last residue. D genes are given only for firm matches. Size is omitted from some rows. Given values are once, few, many or a class for expanded clones.

CDR3 DNA: TGCGCCAGCTTCCGAAGGAGCGGGGGGACGTTTTCCCACAATGAGCAGTTCTTC
CDR3 protein: CASFRRSGGTFSHNEQFF
clone size: once
D gene: TRBD2
J gene: TRBJ2-1
V gene: TRBV4-1

CDR3 DNA: TGCGCCAGCAGCACCAACCTAGCGGGGGTCACCGGGGAGCTGTTTTTT
CDR3 protein: CASSTNLAGVTGELFF
clone size: few
D gene: TRBD2
J gene: TRBJ2-2
V gene: TRBV5-1

CDR3 DNA: TGTGCCAGCAGTGAAAGGGTAGCGGAAACGGGTCAAGAGACCCAGTACTTC
CDR3 protein: CASSERVAETGQETQYF
clone size: NA
D gene: NA
J gene: TRBJ2-5
V gene: TRBV6-1

CDR3 DNA: TGTGCCATCAGTGAGTCGACGGCGAGGGAAAGTCAGACTGAAAAACTGTTTTTT
CDR3 protein: CAISESTARESQTEKLFF
clone size: NA
D gene: NA
J gene: TRBJ1-4
V gene: TRBV10-3

CDR3 DNA: TGTGCCAGCTCACCTTCCAACACCGGGGAGCTGTTTTTT
CDR3 protein: CASSPSNTGELFF
clone size: NA
D gene: NA
J gene: TRBJ2-2
V gene: TRBV18

CDR3 DNA: TGTGCCAGCAGCCCAGGGGGAGTGGCCTACAATGAGCAGTTCTTC
CDR3 protein: CASSPGGVAYNEQFF
clone size: few
D gene: TRBD1
J gene: TRBJ2-1
V gene: TRBV27

CDR3 DNA: TGCGCCAGCAGCTGGGGACAGGGAGTTTCAGATACGCAGTATTTT
CDR3 protein: CASSWGQGVSDTQYF
clone size: NA
D gene: TRBD1
J gene: TRBJ2-3
V gene: TRBV5-1

CDR3 DNA: TGTGCCAGCAGCTTAGCGCCCTGGGGGGACGAGCAGTACTTC
CDR3 protein: CASSLAPWGDEQYF
clone size: few
D gene: NA
J gene: TRBJ2-7
V gene: TRBV7-8

CDR3 DNA: TGTGCCAGCAGCTTACGGCAGGGGGAGGGCGAGCAGTACTTC
CDR3 protein: CASSLRQGEGEQYF
clone size: NA
D gene: NA
J gene: TRBJ2-7
V gene: TRBV7-6

CDR3 DNA: TGTGCCAGCAGCGTGGGACAGGCCTCCTACGAGCAGTACTTC
CDR3 protein: CASSVGQASYEQYF
clone size: NA
D gene: TRBD1
J gene: TRBJ2-7
V gene: TRBV11-2

CDR3 DNA: TGTGCCTGGAGTGTACAAACTGGAAAGCAGTTCTTC
CDR3 protein: CAWSVQTGKQFF
clone size: NA
D gene: NA
J gene: TRBJ2-1
V gene: TRBV30

CDR3 DNA: TGTGCCAGTAGTGTCAACCGGGACAGGGGCCGAGAGACCCAGTACTTC
CDR3 protein: CASSVNRDRGRETQYF
clone size: NA
D gene: TRBD1
J gene: TRBJ2-5
V gene: TRBV19

CDR3 DNA: TGTGCCAGCAGCTTGGAACTAGCGGGAGTGAGGAATGAGCAGTTCTTC
CDR3 protein: CASSLELAGVRNEQFF
clone size: NA
D gene: TRBD2
J gene: TRBJ2-1
V gene: TRBV5-4

CDR3 DNA: TGTGCCAGCAGCTTTACCCCGGACGGACAGGAAGCTTTCTTT
CDR3 protein: CASSFTPDGQEAFF
clone size: NA
D gene: NA
J gene: TRBJ1-1
V gene: TRBV11-2

CDR3 DNA: TGTGCCAGCAGCTTAGCCCGGTTCTACGGGCAGTACTTC
CDR3 protein: CASSLARFYGQYF
clone size: NA
D gene: NA
J gene: TRBJ2-7
V gene: TRBV11-2

CDR3 DNA: TGTGCCAGCAGCCCGCATGGTAGCGTCACCTACAATGAGCAGTTCTTC
CDR3 protein: CASSPHGSVTYNEQFF
clone size: NA
D gene: NA
J gene: TRBJ2-1
V gene: TRBV11-3

CDR3 DNA: TGTGCCAGTTGGCGAGGGAGGGGAAGCGCAGATACGCAGTATTTT
CDR3 protein: CASWRGRGSADTQYF
clone size: NA
D gene: TRBD2
J gene: TRBJ2-3
V gene: TRBV6-5

CDR3 DNA: TGTGCCAGTAGGTTGCGGGAGGGCCTCAGAACAGATACGCAGTATTTT
CDR3 protein: CASRLREGLRTDTQYF
clone size: NA
D gene: TRBD2
J gene: TRBJ2-3
V gene: TRBV19

CDR3 DNA: TGTGCCAGCAGCTATCGGACAGGGGAATCCTACGAGCAGTACTTC
CDR3 protein: CASSYRTGESYEQYF
clone size: NA
D gene: TRBD1
J gene: TRBJ2-7
V gene: TRBV7-2

CDR3 DNA: TGTGCCTGGAGTCTCCGTGCGCGTCAAGAGACCCAGTACTTC
CDR3 protein: CAWSLRARQETQYF
clone size: NA
D gene: NA
J gene: TRBJ2-5
V gene: TRBV30

CDR3 DNA: TGCGCCAGCAGCGGACGACAGGGGTGGGAAGCTTTCTTT
CDR3 protein: CASSGRQGWEAFF
clone size: NA
D gene: TRBD1
J gene: TRBJ1-1
V gene: TRBV5-1

CDR3 DNA: TGTGCCAGCTCGCCGGGGGACACCAACACCGGGGAGCTGTTTTTT
CDR3 protein: CASSPGDTNTGELFF
clone size: NA
D gene: NA
J gene: TRBJ2-2
V gene: TRBV11-1

CDR3 DNA: TGTGCCAGCCGCGAAGGGGGCAAAGAGACCCAGTACTTC
CDR3 protein: CASREGGKETQYF
clone size: NA
D gene: TRBD1
J gene: TRBJ2-5
V gene: TRBV2

CDR3 DNA: TGTGCCAGCAGCTTAGGGCTAGCGGAGACCCAGTACTTC
CDR3 protein: CASSLGLAETQYF
clone size: NA
D gene: NA
J gene: TRBJ2-5
V gene: TRBV11-2

CDR3 DNA: TGTGCCAGTCAGGGGGAGGGACAGAGACTTGGGGAGCAGTACTTC
CDR3 protein: CASQGEGQRLGEQYF
clone size: NA
D gene: NA
J gene: TRBJ2-7
V gene: TRBV6-6

CDR3 DNA: TGTGCCAGCAGTTGGGGAAGGGCAGCCGTTTCCTACGAGCAGTACTTC
CDR3 protein: CASSWGRAAVSYEQYF
clone size: once
D gene: NA
J gene: TRBJ2-7
V gene: TRBV27

CDR3 DNA: TGTGCCAGCAGTGGACCGGGACAGGGGAACACTGAAGCTTTCTTT
CDR3 protein: CASSGPGQGNTEAFF
clone size: NA
D gene: TRBD1
J gene: TRBJ1-1
V gene: TRBV6-6

CDR3 DNA: TGTGCCAGTATCCGCAGGGGGGACACTGAAGCTTTCTTT
CDR3 protein: CASIRRGDTEAFF
clone size: NA
D gene: TRBD1
J gene: TRBJ1-1
V gene: TRBV19

CDR3 DNA: TGTGCCAGTAGTATTACCGCGGGAGGACTAGGAGCAGATACGCAGTATTTT
CDR3 protein: CASSITAGGLGADTQYF
clone size: NA
D gene: TRBD2
J gene: TRBJ2-3
V gene: TRBV19

CDR3 DNA: TGCGCCAGCAGCCAAGATCAGGGGGGGGCAGATACGCAGTATTTT
CDR3 protein: CASSQDQGGADTQYF
clone size: NA
D gene: NA
J gene: TRBJ2-3
V gene: TRBV4-3

CDR3 DNA: TGTGCCAGCAGCTCCGCTAGGGCCCTCCCAGATACGCAGTATTTT
CDR3 protein: CASSSARALPDTQYF
clone size: NA
D gene: NA
J gene: TRBJ2-3
V gene: TRBV5-8

CDR3 DNA: TGTGCCTGGAGGGACAGGGGCATTTCCTACGAGCAGTACTTC
CDR3 protein: CAWRDRGISYEQYF
clone size: NA
D gene: TRBD1
J gene: TRBJ2-7
V gene: TRBV30

CDR3 DNA: TGTGCCAGCTCACCAGTTGTCGCAGGGGGCCCCGAGGATGGCTACACCTTC
CDR3 protein: CASSPVVAGGPEDGYTF
clone size: NA
D gene: TRBD1
J gene: TRBJ1-2
V gene: TRBV18

CDR3 DNA: TGTGCCAGCAGCCAAGATAGCCAGGGTTGGAATGAGCAGTTCTTC
CDR3 protein: CASSQDSQGWNEQFF
clone size: NA
D gene: NA
J gene: TRBJ2-1
V gene: TRBV14

CDR3 DNA: TGTGCCTGGAGTCTCCAGGGGTATAGGCTTCTCAATGAGCAGTTCTTC
CDR3 protein: CAWSLQGYRLLNEQFF
clone size: NA
D gene: NA
J gene: TRBJ2-1
V gene: TRBV30

CDR3 DNA: TGTGCCAGCAGACGTGGACTAGCGGCTTCCACAGATACGCAGTATTTT
CDR3 protein: CASRRGLAASTDTQYF
clone size: NA
D gene: TRBD2
J gene: TRBJ2-3
V gene: TRBV7-2

CDR3 DNA: TGTGCCAGCAGTTACTCGTACGGGAACCCCAATCAGCCCCAGCATTTT
CDR3 protein: CASSYSYGNPNQPQHF
clone size: NA
D gene: NA
J gene: TRBJ1-5
V gene: TRBV6-5

CDR3 DNA: TGTGCCAGCAGCCAGACGACGGGGGATACGCAGTATTTT
CDR3 protein: CASSQTTGDTQYF
clone size: NA
D gene: NA
J gene: TRBJ2-3
V gene: TRBV27

CDR3 DNA: TGTGCCATCAGTAAGGGTGGAGGGCAGGGCGGGAATGAGCAGTTCTTC
CDR3 protein: CAISKGGGQGGNEQFF
clone size: NA
D gene: NA
J gene: TRBJ2-1
V gene: TRBV10-3

CDR3 DNA: TGTGCCAGCAGCCTTCAGGGGCGGGACACAGATACGCAGTATTTT
CDR3 protein: CASSLQGRDTDTQYF
clone size: NA
D gene: NA
J gene: TRBJ2-3
V gene: TRBV6-4

CDR3 DNA: TGTGCCATCTCGGAGGGGCCCCCCTACGAGCAGTACTTC
CDR3 protein: CAISEGPPYEQYF
clone size: few
D gene: NA
J gene: TRBJ2-7
V gene: TRBV10-3

CDR3 DNA: TGTGCCAGCTCACCTACTACAGGTTCCAATCAGCCCCAGCATTTT
CDR3 protein: CASSPTTGSNQPQHF
clone size: NA
D gene: NA
J gene: TRBJ1-5
V gene: TRBV18

CDR3 DNA: TGTGCCAGCAGCTCACACTCCTACGAGCAGTACTTC
CDR3 protein: CASSSHSYEQYF
clone size: NA
D gene: NA
J gene: TRBJ2-7
V gene: TRBV6-6